The clone carrying this T cell receptor (beta chain) was observed many times. The antigen remains unidentified. Carrying unique molecular identifiers, the cDNA also gained a universal primer site through template switching. TCRdb called the 5' RACE reads again in MiXCR, with one record for every CDR3 protein. Of 690,000 or so distinct CDR3 sequences listed, 8.6% were seen once; the top ten hold approximately 0.94%. V shed 6 bases, J shed 4 bases, and the junction held 8 bases outside the gene matches. The germline V gene has CDR1 SQVTM and CDR2 ANQGSEA. The CDR3 is made up of 15 amino acids. This entry belongs to a study of identical twins. Study findings and constraints: Cord blood beta clonotypes that were abundant carried fewer insertions, and memory repertoires showed no such trend. When twins shared out-of-frame alpha sequences, those sequences had excess low generation probability.

Separately, the same data were catalogued under a study of yellow fever vaccine responses in identical twins.

The genes are TRBV29-1 and TRBJ1-4; 10 bases agree with TRBD1. Input material: PBMCs. The receptor was isolated from a woman aged 18-30 years in good health. CDR3 loop: CSVATGGIDNEKLFF. The CDR3 DNA sequence: TGCAGCGTCGCGACAGGGGGCATAGATAATGAAAAACTGTTTTTT.